The entry below gives a single TCR beta chain sequence along with its context. V was trimmed by 1 base and J by 1 base, leaving 15 bases between them. The length of the CDR3 is 17 residues. In germline, CDR1 is LNHNV, CDR2 YYDKDF (reference sequence). The entry originates in a study of shared clonotypes between healthy human individuals. Study summary: Researchers assigned three CD4 naive, three CD4 memory, two CD8 naive and one CD8 memory plate to each donor.

This table comes from immunoSEQ multiplex PCR, and its TCRdb copy is limited to in-frame clones, with some not included. Among 1.5 million to 2.5 million clones listed, about 94% were seen once. Naive CD8 cells lacked CD45RO, underwent positive selection for CCR7 and left out terminally differentiated effector memory CD45RA+ cells. This clonotype was sampled from a young man in good health. The genes are TRBV15 and TRBJ2-3; D unresolved. The specimen was naive CD8+ T cells sorted from blood. CDR3: CATSRVLGIDGTDTQYF. CDR3 DNA sequence: TGTGCCACCAGCAGAGTTTTGGGAATCGACGGCACAGATACGCAGTATTTT.